This entry lists 24 T cell receptor beta chains sequenced from one sample in a study of cytomegalovirus exposure and HLA in healthy donors (dated by TCRdb to about 2017). Libraries were made using the immunoSEQ multiplex PCR assay. The multiplex PCR relied on a mix of 60 forward primers for TCR Vbeta segments and 13 reverse primers for TCR Jbeta segments. TCRdb stores this immuneACCESS table with in-frame sequences only. Part of the clones is absent; in the studies checked, under half of the shortfall reflects unresolved V genes, and no reason is known for the rest. Counted in this sample were approximately 140,000 clones; around 72% of them appeared once. Approximately 2.6% of the sample lies in the top ten. Sequencing input: PBMCs. The receptors shown here come from a human donor in good health.

The rearrangement uses TRBV9 and TRBJ2-2, with TRBD1 identical over 9 bases. V was clipped by 5 bases and J by 0 bases; unmatched bases: 5. The germline V gene has CDR1 SGDLS and CDR2 YYNGEE. This CDR3 has 16 amino acids. CDR3 in DNA: TGTGCCAGCAGTTCGGGACAGGGACCGAACACCGGGGAGCTGTTTTTT. This gives the protein CASSSGQGPNTGELFF.

The chain is built from TRBV6-1 and TRBJ2-1; 10 bases map to TRBD2. Trimming cost V 6 bases and J 4 bases; bases outside gene matches: 6. CDR1 and CDR2 from the germline V gene are MNHNS and SASEGT. The CDR3 is 15 amino acids. The CDR3 region is CASRGPGLAYNEQFF. DNA of the CDR3: TGTGCCAGCAGAGGGCCGGGACTAGCGTACAATGAGCAGTTCTTC.

The genes are TRBV28 and TRBJ2-4; D call uncertain. Trimming took 3 bases from V and 1 from J, leaving 7 bases between them. The CDR3 is made up of 14 amino acids. Looked up from germline, CDR1 is MDHEN and CDR2 is SYDVKM. The CDR3 nucleotides are TGTGCCAGCAGTTTCTTCGGGGCCAAAAACATTCAGTACTTC. Protein sequence: CASSFFGAKNIQYF.

The chain joins TRBV19 to TRBJ1-2; 7 bases align to TRBD1. This CDR3 is built from 13 residues. Trimming cost V 7 bases and J 2 bases; bases outside gene matches: 4. CDR1 LNHDA and CDR2 SQIVND come from the germline V gene (reference sequence). The CDR3 region has the DNA TGTGCCAGTACGGACAGGTTGAACTATGGCTACACCTTC. The encoded protein is CASTDRLNYGYTF.

The genes are TRBV6-1 and TRBJ1-2; 8 positions match TRBD1. V lost 6 bases, J lost 8 bases, and 14 bases stayed unmatched. The CDR3 spans 15 residues. Germline CDR1 and CDR2: MNHNS and SASEGT. The CDR3 DNA reads as TGTGCCAGCAGACTTCCCCGGACAGGGAGGGGGGGCTACACCTTC. Translated: CASRLPRTGRGGYTF.

V usage is TRBV27 and J usage is TRBJ2-2, with D possibly being TRBD1 (6 bases). CDR3 length equals 14 residues. Germline values: CDR1 MNHEY, CDR2 SMNVEV (reference sequence). Trimming pared 8 bases from V and 3 bases from J, leaving 13 bases between. The CDR3 loop is CASRHRVDTGELFF. The CDR3 DNA is TGTGCCAGCCGTCACAGGGTAGACACCGGGGAGCTGTTTTTT.

This rearrangement joins TRBV9 to TRBJ2-3; D ambiguous. The germline V and J ends were trimmed by 0 bases and 3 bases, with 11 bases remaining between them. The CDR3 spans 15 residues. Germline V gene sequence: CDR1 SGDLS, CDR2 YYNGEE. As DNA, the CDR3 is TGTGCCAGCAGCGTAGACTCCGGGTATACAGATACGCAGTATTTT. It yields the protein CASSVDSGYTDTQYF.

The rearrangement joins TRBV19 to TRBJ1-4, with D possibly being TRBD1 (5 bases). The CDR3 contains 16 residues. V gave up 6 bases and J gave up 7 bases, with 21 bases separating them. Per the germline V gene, CDR1 is LNHDA and CDR2 is SQIVND (reference sequence). CDR3 amino acids: CASREREWGVSEKLFF. The CDR3 DNA sequence: TGTGCCAGTAGGGAAAGAGAATGGGGGGTAAGTGAAAAACTGTTTTTT.

The V gene is TRBV25-1, the J gene TRBJ1-5; 8 positions match TRBD1. Germline-derived CDR1 and CDR2 are MGHDK and SYGVNS. Germline trimming cut 6 bases from V and 3 bases from J; bases unmatched to any gene: 4. The CDR3 is 14 residues long. Here the CDR3 DNA reads TGTGCCAGCAGCTTGGACAGGGCCAATCAGCCCCAGCATTTT. Translated, it gives CASSLDRANQPQHF.

This rearrangement joins TRBV7-2 to TRBJ2-4, with TRBD1 identical over 8 bases. The CDR3 has 15 amino acids. Germline CDR1 is SGHTA and CDR2 is FQGNSA. Trimming at V came to 5 bases and at J to 1 base, leaving 4 bases not matched to a gene. The DNA for the CDR3 is TGTGCCAGCAGCCCCTGGACAGGGGCCAAAAACATTCAGTACTTC. Its protein product is CASSPWTGAKNIQYF.

This chain links TRBV11-2 with TRBJ1-1; D may be TRBD1 (5 bases). The V end was cut by 6 bases, the J end by 1 base, with 15 bases between. The germline gives CDR1 SGHAT, CDR2 FQNNGV. This CDR3 has 15 amino acids. The CDR3 bases are TGTGCCAGCAGTCTTGGAGGGGTGTGGAACACTGAAGCTTTCTTT. Translation: CASSLGGVWNTEAFF.

This clone was picked up one time. J is TRBJ2-5 and V is TRBV6-1, with 8 bases aligning to TRBD2. Germline CDR1 is MNHNS and CDR2 is SASEGT. Trimming cost V 4 bases and J 2 bases; bases outside gene matches: 6. This CDR3 has 15 amino acids. The CDR3 is CASSGRGGFQETQYF. As DNA, the CDR3 is TGTGCCAGCAGTGGACGCGGGGGGTTTCAAGAGACCCAGTACTTC.

V gene TRBV9 combines with J gene TRBJ2-7, with D hard to call. This CDR3 is 13 amino acids long. The V and J ends lost 0 bases and 2 bases respectively, with 6 bases between them. Germline CDR1 SGDLS, CDR2 YYNGEE. CDR3 in amino acids: CASSVGATYEQYF. CDR3 in DNA: TGTGCCAGCAGCGTAGGGGCTACCTACGAGCAGTACTTC.

This chain links TRBV6-1 with TRBJ1-5; D uncertain. This CDR3 spans 13 amino acids. Germline lookup yields CDR1 MNHNS and CDR2 SASEGT. The V end lost 4 bases, the J end lost 5 bases, and 9 bases lay between the germline ends. The CDR3 region is CASSASQYQPQHF. In nucleotides, the CDR3 is TGTGCCAGCAGTGCTTCCCAGTATCAGCCCCAGCATTTT.

This clone has more than one count but fewer than ten. The CDR3 reads CSVMRQGGYGYTF. CDR3 in DNA: TGCAGCGTTATGAGACAGGGCGGCTATGGCTACACCTTC. The chain couples TRBV29-1 to TRBJ1-2, with 7 bases lining up with TRBD1. Germline-derived CDR1 and CDR2 are SQVTM and ANQGSEA. The CDR3 loop spans 13 amino acids. V shed 5 bases, J shed 4 bases, and the junction held 7 bases outside the gene matches.

V usage is TRBV2 and J usage is TRBJ2-6; weak D call: TRBD2 (5 bases). The V end lost 0 bases, the J end lost 3 bases, and 9 bases lay between the germline ends. The CDR3 covers 16 residues. Germline V gene data show CDR1 as SNHLY and CDR2 as FYNNEI. The CDR3 coding sequence is TGTGCCAGCAGTGAAGCGAGGGCTAGTGGGGCCAACGTCCTGACTTTC. It specifies CASSEARASGANVLTF.

This clone has a handful of counts. The gene calls are TRBV19 and TRBJ2-1; TRBD2 agrees at 9 bases. The CDR3 spans 15 residues. The V gene's germline CDR1 is LNHDA and CDR2 SQIVND (reference sequence). V lost 3 bases to trimming and J lost 9 bases; unmatched junction nucleotides: 9. CDR3 coding DNA: TGTGCCAGTAGTATTAAGGGACTAGCACCGGTTGAGCAGTTCTTC. Protein product: CASSIKGLAPVEQFF.

V is TRBV9 and J is TRBJ2-3; D may be TRBD2 (5 bases). Looked up from germline, CDR1 is SGDLS and CDR2 is YYNGEE. The V gene lost 3 bases and the J gene lost 2 bases, with 19 bases spanning the gap. This CDR3 is built from 17 residues. The CDR3 DNA sequence: TGTGCCAGCAGCGCAGGACCCGGGGTCCCTCCCACAGATACGCAGTATTTT. Translating it yields CASSAGPGVPPTDTQYF. Together with reference TRBV9 and TRBJ2-3, the CDR3 gives the full variable domain: DSGVTQTPKHLITATGQRVTLRCSPRSGDLSVYWYQQSLDQGLQFLIQYYNGEERAKGNILERFSAQQFPDLHSELNLSSLELGDSALYFCASSAGPGVPPTDTQYFGPGTRLTVL.

V gene TRBV10-3 combines with J gene TRBJ1-2; 11 bases agree with TRBD1. The CDR3 contains 13 residues. The V segment lost 5 bases and the J segment 10 bases; nucleotides outside the gene matches: 6. In germline, CDR1 is ENHRY, CDR2 SYGVKD. CDR3 bases: TGTGCCATCAGTACCGGGACAGGGGGGGACTACACCTTC. This translates into CAISTGTGGDYTF.

The chain employs TRBV14 and TRBJ2-3; perhaps TRBD2 as D (5 bases). There are 11 residues in the CDR3. The germline V gene has CDR1 SGHDN and CDR2 FVKESK. V was clipped by 5 bases and J by 5 bases, with 5 bases between them. DNA of the CDR3: TGTGCCAGCAGCAGCGGAGATACGCAGTATTTT. This gives the protein CASSSGDTQYF.

This rearrangement joins TRBV5-1 to TRBJ2-3; 10 positions agree with TRBD2. The V segment lost 2 bases and the J segment 2 bases; nucleotides outside the gene matches: 2. Germline CDR1 and CDR2: SGHRS and YFSETQ. The CDR3 loop spans 15 amino acids. CDR3 nucleotides: TGCGCCAGCAGCTTAGCGGGGGGGTTCACAGATACGCAGTATTTT. This translates into CASSLAGGFTDTQYF.

The chain joins TRBV19 to TRBJ1-3; D is unresolved. This CDR3 comprises 15 residues. Trimming pared 5 bases from V and 5 bases from J, leaving 16 bases between. The germline gives CDR1 LNHDA, CDR2 SQIVND (reference sequence). CDR3 amino acids: CASSQPGAARNTIYF. The DNA of the CDR3 is TGTGCCAGTAGTCAACCGGGAGCCGCCAGAAACACCATATATTTT.

The chain links TRBV5-8 to TRBJ1-5; possibly TRBD1 for D (5 bases). The germline V and J ends were trimmed by 5 bases and 6 bases, with 15 bases remaining between them. The CDR3 runs to 14 residues. Germline CDR1 SGHTS, CDR2 YDEGEE. CDR3 protein: CASSLSGFGQPQHF. Here the CDR3 DNA reads TGTGCCAGCAGTCTGTCAGGGTTCGGTCAGCCCCAGCATTTT.

A few counts support this clone. The chain employs TRBV7-2 and TRBJ1-2, with 11 bases matching TRBD1. Trimming removed 5 bases from V and 4 bases from J; junction bases left unmatched: 9. This CDR3 spans 16 amino acids. Per the germline V gene, CDR1 is SGHTA and CDR2 is FQGNSA. The CDR3 bases are TGTGCCAGCAGCCCCGGCGGGGGGACAGGGGGCTATGGCTACACCTTC. Amino acid sequence: CASSPGGGTGGYGYTF.